This T cell receptor beta chain stems from a study of T cells in Graves' hyperthyroidism and ophthalmopathy. No ophthalmopathy progression within 18 months constituted stable Graves' hyperthyroidism. Uncontrolled infection, other autoimmune disease, pregnancy or lactation barred patients from enrollment. Study-level findings and limits: Ophthalmopathy could be told apart from stable hyperthyroidism with a 13 V-J model. Most thyroid clonotypes expanded above 0.001 appeared in blood too.

The CDR3 loop spans 15 amino acids. Germline V gene sequence: CDR1 MNHNS, CDR2 SASEGT. The ends lost 2 bases at V and 2 bases at J; junction bases unmatched: 3. On this clonotype itself: The target antigen is unknown.

There were TCR beta CDR3 regions amplified from RNA transcripts. Using the HTBI primer set, a first-round RT-PCR was run on the TCR CDR3. In TCRdb, the multiplex PCR reads were re-called with MiXCR into one record per CDR3 protein. The sample carries under 650,000 distinct CDR3 sequences, 15% to 20% recorded once. Sequenced: blood. The sequence was obtained from a woman aged 30 to 39 with Graves' hyperthyroidism. The chain has TRBV6-1 and TRBJ2-7; 10 bases map to TRBD2. The CDR3 reads CASSERTSGTYEQYF. CDR3 nucleotide sequence: TGTGCCAGCAGTGAAAGAACTAGCGGGACCTACGAGCAGTACTTC.